This T cell receptor (beta chain) was retrieved from a study of shared clonotypes between healthy human individuals. Assay: immunoSEQ multiplex PCR; the TCRdb copy retains only in-frame clones and omits some. The sample lists about 2.4 million clones, just over 90% occurring once. Deletions cut 8 bases from V and 3 bases from J, with 14 bases between. Germline values: CDR1 MNHNS, CDR2 SASEGT. The CDR3 sequence is 13 residues long. Sequencing was carried out using naive CD4+ T cells sorted from blood. Noted subset: CD45RA+ positively selected. This sequence originates from a man younger than 30 in good health. The chain links TRBV6-1 to TRBJ2-7; no firm D call. The CDR3 region is CASGVSSIYEQYF. The CDR3 DNA is TGTGCCAGCGGGGTTTCCTCCATCTACGAGCAGTACTTC.